A selection of T cell receptor beta chains follows, all from one sample in a study of post-analysis software for immune sequencing data. TCRdb itself ran the PCR reads through MiXCR, one entry per CDR3 protein. The sample lists roughly 150,000 distinct CDR3 sequences; under 40% were seen once. Sequencing was performed on blood, taken after autologous hematopoietic stem cell transplantation. The receptors here all came from a girl under 18 with multiple sclerosis. Each CDR3 is given with its conserved first and last residue. Each record gives: J gene, clone size, V gene, D gene, CDR3 DNA, CDR3 protein. A D gene is named only where the DNA matches it firmly. Some rows mark clone size as missing; the rest say once, few, many or name a class of expanded clone.

j_gene: TRBJ2-7; abundance: NA; v_gene: TRBV30; d_gene: NA; CDR3nt: TGTGCCAGCCAAACCGGACAGTACGAGCAGTACTTC; CDR3aa: CASQTGQYEQYF
j_gene: TRBJ2-7; abundance: NA; v_gene: TRBV7-3; d_gene: NA; CDR3nt: TGTGCCAGCAGCCCGACTGGGCGGAGGACTATCGGGGAGCAGTACTTC; CDR3aa: CASSPTGRRTIGEQYF
j_gene: TRBJ2-6; abundance: NA; v_gene: TRBV12-3/TRBV12-4; d_gene: NA; CDR3nt: TGTGCCAGCAGCTACTCTGGGGCCAACGTCCTGACTTTC; CDR3aa: CASSYSGANVLTF
j_gene: TRBJ2-7; abundance: few; v_gene: TRBV5-8; d_gene: NA; CDR3nt: TGTGCCAGCAGCCGGAACGGGGTCGAGCAGTACTTC; CDR3aa: CASSRNGVEQYF
j_gene: TRBJ1-1; abundance: NA; v_gene: TRBV28; d_gene: NA; CDR3nt: TGTGCCAGCAGTTTCTTGGGGCAAGGGGCTTTCTTT; CDR3aa: CASSFLGQGAFF
j_gene: TRBJ2-5; abundance: NA; v_gene: TRBV27; d_gene: NA; CDR3nt: TGTGCCACCTCCTCAGGATTTACCTCGGAGACCCAGTACTTC; CDR3aa: CATSSGFTSETQYF
j_gene: TRBJ2-7; abundance: few; v_gene: TRBV2; d_gene: TRBD1; CDR3nt: TGTGCCACCAGGACAGGCCCATCCGAGCAGTACTTC; CDR3aa: CATRTGPSEQYF
j_gene: TRBJ2-7; abundance: NA; v_gene: TRBV11-2; d_gene: TRBD2; CDR3nt: TGTGCCAGCAGCTTAGAGTCTAGCGGCTCCTACGAGCAGTACTTC; CDR3aa: CASSLESSGSYEQYF
j_gene: TRBJ1-1; abundance: many; v_gene: TRBV5-1; d_gene: NA; CDR3nt: TGCGCCAGCAGCTTAGGAGGAGCTCGGGGCACTGAAGCTTTCTTT; CDR3aa: CASSLGGARGTEAFF
j_gene: TRBJ1-1; abundance: few; v_gene: TRBV6-6; d_gene: NA; CDR3nt: TGTGCCAGCAGTCCGTACACTGAAGCTTTCTTT; CDR3aa: CASSPYTEAFF
j_gene: TRBJ2-1; abundance: NA; v_gene: TRBV6-2/TRBV6-3; d_gene: NA; CDR3nt: TGTGCCAGCAGTTACTCGGATAGCTCCTACAATGAGCAGTTCTTC; CDR3aa: CASSYSDSSYNEQFF
j_gene: TRBJ2-7; abundance: many; v_gene: TRBV6-5; d_gene: TRBD2; CDR3nt: TGTGCCAGCAGCCAAACGATAGCGGGAGGGAGCGAGCAGTACTTC; CDR3aa: CASSQTIAGGSEQYF
j_gene: TRBJ2-7; abundance: NA; v_gene: TRBV20-1; d_gene: NA; CDR3nt: TGCAGTGCTCGGATTCCGGGCAGGAGCTCCTACGAGCAGTACTTC; CDR3aa: CSARIPGRSSYEQYF
j_gene: TRBJ2-2; abundance: few; v_gene: TRBV7-3; d_gene: NA; CDR3nt: TGTGCCAGCAGCTTATGGGCAGGGCCAAACACCGGGGAGCTGTTTTTT; CDR3aa: CASSLWAGPNTGELFF
j_gene: TRBJ2-1; abundance: NA; v_gene: TRBV20-1; d_gene: NA; CDR3nt: TGCAGTGCCCTCCCGGGACTCCGGGGACTTCAAAGCTACAATGAGCAGTTCTTC; CDR3aa: CSALPGLRGLQSYNEQFF
j_gene: TRBJ2-3; abundance: NA; v_gene: TRBV7-9; d_gene: TRBD2; CDR3nt: TGTGCCAGCAGCCCACGAGCTAGCGGTCTTACCACAGATACGCAGTATTTT; CDR3aa: CASSPRASGLTTDTQYF
j_gene: TRBJ1-2; abundance: few; v_gene: TRBV2; d_gene: NA; CDR3nt: TGTGCCAGCAGGCGTCTCACTTATGGCTACACCTTC; CDR3aa: CASRRLTYGYTF
j_gene: TRBJ2-7; abundance: NA; v_gene: TRBV11-1; d_gene: NA; CDR3nt: TGTGCCAGCAGCCAGGGAGGATTCTCTTACAATGAGCAGTACTTC; CDR3aa: CASSQGGFSYNEQYF
j_gene: TRBJ1-6; abundance: NA; v_gene: TRBV12-3/TRBV12-4; d_gene: TRBD1; CDR3nt: TGTGCCAGCAGTTTAGGGAGACAGGGGGTCTCACCCCTCCACTTT; CDR3aa: CASSLGRQGVSPLHF
j_gene: TRBJ1-1; abundance: few; v_gene: TRBV7-7; d_gene: NA; CDR3nt: TGTGCTAGCAGCATCGGACTGAACACTGAAGCTTTCTTT; CDR3aa: CASSIGLNTEAFF
j_gene: TRBJ2-5; abundance: NA; v_gene: TRBV20-1; d_gene: TRBD1; CDR3nt: TGCAGTGCTAGGGACAGGGTTCCGGAGACCCAGTACTTC; CDR3aa: CSARDRVPETQYF
j_gene: TRBJ2-5; abundance: few; v_gene: TRBV20-1; d_gene: TRBD2; CDR3nt: TGCAGTGCCCCAAGGACTAGCGGGCAAGAGACCCAGTACTTC; CDR3aa: CSAPRTSGQETQYF
j_gene: TRBJ1-1; abundance: many; v_gene: TRBV20-1; d_gene: TRBD1; CDR3nt: TGCAGTGCTAAGACAGGGGACACTGAAGCTTTCTTT; CDR3aa: CSAKTGDTEAFF
j_gene: TRBJ2-5; abundance: NA; v_gene: TRBV7-9; d_gene: NA; CDR3nt: TGTGCCAGCAGCTCGAGGTCCCAAGAGACCCAGTACTTC; CDR3aa: CASSSRSQETQYF
j_gene: TRBJ2-1; abundance: few; v_gene: TRBV20-1; d_gene: NA; CDR3nt: TGCAGTGCCCCCGAAGTTGGCGTCAACTCCTACAATGAGCAGTTCTTC; CDR3aa: CSAPEVGVNSYNEQFF
j_gene: TRBJ1-1; abundance: NA; v_gene: TRBV7-9; d_gene: NA; CDR3nt: TGTGCCAGCAGCTTAGGGGGGCCTGAAGCTTTCTTT; CDR3aa: CASSLGGPEAFF
j_gene: TRBJ1-1; abundance: NA; v_gene: TRBV6-1; d_gene: NA; CDR3nt: TGTGCCAGCGGTGGGGAGAGGAACACTGAAGCTTTCTTT; CDR3aa: CASGGERNTEAFF
j_gene: TRBJ2-7; abundance: NA; v_gene: TRBV12-3/TRBV12-4; d_gene: NA; CDR3nt: TGTGCCAGCAGTTTACGCACCTCGGGCTCCTACGAGCAGTACTTC; CDR3aa: CASSLRTSGSYEQYF
j_gene: TRBJ2-7; abundance: NA; v_gene: TRBV10-3; d_gene: NA; CDR3nt: TGTGCCATCAGTGAGTCGGGTGGGGGGTACGAGCAGTACTTC; CDR3aa: CAISESGGGYEQYF
j_gene: TRBJ2-1; abundance: few; v_gene: TRBV30; d_gene: TRBD2; CDR3nt: TGTGCCTCCGGACTAGTCCTTGGCAATGAGCAGTTCTTC; CDR3aa: CASGLVLGNEQFF
j_gene: TRBJ2-1; abundance: NA; v_gene: TRBV25-1; d_gene: NA; CDR3nt: TGTACCAGCAGTGAGGGGACTCACCCTGGGATTGAGCAGTTCTTC; CDR3aa: CTSSEGTHPGIEQFF
j_gene: TRBJ2-1; abundance: few; v_gene: TRBV20-1; d_gene: TRBD1; CDR3nt: TGCAGTGCTGGACAGGGGAGTTGGTACAATGAGCAGTTCTTC; CDR3aa: CSAGQGSWYNEQFF
j_gene: TRBJ2-7; abundance: NA; v_gene: TRBV14; d_gene: NA; CDR3nt: TGTGCCAGCAGCCCCGGCCGACCGTTCAACAACTACGAGCAGTACTTC; CDR3aa: CASSPGRPFNNYEQYF
j_gene: TRBJ1-6; abundance: NA; v_gene: TRBV5-1; d_gene: NA; CDR3nt: TGCGCCAGCAGCCGACAGACGTTCGGGTCACCCCTCCACTTT; CDR3aa: CASSRQTFGSPLHF
j_gene: TRBJ2-3; abundance: few; v_gene: TRBV9; d_gene: TRBD2; CDR3nt: TGTGCCAGCAGCGAGGGGAGCGGGAGGGGGGCAGATACGCAGTATTTT; CDR3aa: CASSEGSGRGADTQYF
j_gene: TRBJ2-1; abundance: NA; v_gene: TRBV7-2; d_gene: NA; CDR3nt: TGTGCCAGCAGCTCGACCCCCGGTATCGGTGAGCAGTTCTTC; CDR3aa: CASSSTPGIGEQFF
j_gene: TRBJ2-1; abundance: NA; v_gene: TRBV5-5; d_gene: NA; CDR3nt: TGTGCCAGCAGCTTGGTGGAGAACCCCCCCCACAATGAGCAGTTCTTC; CDR3aa: CASSLVENPPHNEQFF